The table lists the clone carrying this T cell receptor beta chain with a count of one. Its cognate antigen is unknown. Produced via immunoSEQ multiplex PCR; TCRdb's table is partial and in-frame only. This sample has some 120,000 clones, with about 90% found just once. This entry belongs to a study of T cell responses to AZD1222 COVID-19 vaccine. Study-level points and caveats: Regions 160-218 and 743-854 held dominance among vaccine-associated CD4 TCRs, which spanned spike. A mostly white British donor set with more females was recruited, and clonal diversity was possibly underestimated. Rises in breadth and depth of Spike-specific TCRs came after two AZD1222 doses.

The CDR3 loop spans 13 amino acids. V was pared by 4 bases and J by 6 bases, with 10 bases between. CDR1 LNHDA and CDR2 SQIVND come from the germline V gene (reference sequence). Sample: peripheral blood, taken on day 0 of AZD1222 vaccination. The chain is built from TRBV19 and TRBJ1-5; D is uncertain. This clonotype was obtained from an adult in good health. The CDR3 region has the DNA TGTGCCAGTAGTAAGGGTCGGGGTCAGCCCCAGCATTTT. Protein: CASSKGRGQPQHF.